A selection of T cell receptor beta chains follows, all from one sample in a study of graft-versus-host responses after intestinal transplantation. TCRdb's table, derived via immunoSEQ multiplex PCR, lists solely in-frame clones and lacks some. The sample carries roughly 92,000 clones, 88% recorded once. Their cognate antigens are unknown. The source material was unstimulated CD4+ T cells sorted from spleen or lymph node cells, sampled before transplant. These receptors all stem from a human donor who was the organ donor for an intestinal transplant. Each CDR3 is given with its conserved first and last residue. D genes are given only for firm matches. The size field is filled for only some rows; it gives once, few, many or a size class.

j_call	v_call	clone_size	d_call	cdr3_nt	cdr3_aa
TRBJ2-3	TRBV6-1	.	.	TGTGCCAGCAGTGAGTTGTGGGCCTCGGATACGCAGTATTTT	CASSELWASDTQYF
TRBJ2-7	TRBV5-1	.	TRBD2	TGCGCCAGCAGCACACCCAGCGGGGAGACCTACGAGCAGTACTTC	CASSTPSGETYEQYF
TRBJ2-7	TRBV7-3	.	.	TGTGCCAGCAGCCTGGGGTTGGAGGGATACGAGCAGTACTTC	CASSLGLEGYEQYF
TRBJ2-3	TRBV11-3	.	.	TGTGCCAGCAGCTTCCTAAGGGGGGGCCCAGATACGCAGTATTTT	CASSFLRGGPDTQYF
TRBJ2-7	TRBV7-8	.	TRBD1	TGTGCCAGCAGCTCCCAGCTTACAGGGGACAGGTTCTACGAGCAGTACTTC	CASSSQLTGDRFYEQYF
TRBJ2-3	TRBV10-1	.	TRBD2	TGCGCCAGCAGTGAACTAGCGGACCACACAGATACGCAGTATTTT	CASSELADHTDTQYF
TRBJ1-6	TRBV5-5	.	.	TGTGCCAGCGCCGAGGGCAGGAGTAATTCACCCCTCCACTTT	CASAEGRSNSPLHF
TRBJ2-5	TRBV5-1	.	TRBD2	TGCGCCAGCAGCCCCCGGGAGGTCAGCCAAGAGACCCAGTACTTC	CASSPREVSQETQYF
TRBJ2-3	TRBV7-9	.	.	TGTGCCAGCAGCTTATTCCTTGTCACAGATACGCAGTATTTT	CASSLFLVTDTQYF
TRBJ2-5	TRBV7-2	.	.	TGTGCCAGCAGCTTCCGACCCACACGCGGGGAGACCCAGTACTTC	CASSFRPTRGETQYF
TRBJ2-7	TRBV27	.	TRBD2	TGTGCCAGCAGTTTCCGGCTAGCGGGCGGGAGCTCCTACGAGCAGTACTTC	CASSFRLAGGSSYEQYF
TRBJ1-2	TRBV7-9	few	.	TGTGCCAGCAGCTTAACGGGGGGGGCAAACTATGGCTACACCTTC	CASSLTGGANYGYTF
TRBJ2-1	TRBV6-5	.	TRBD1	TGTGCCACACGACAGGGAACATACAATGAGCAGTTCTTC	CATRQGTYNEQFF
TRBJ1-1	TRBV29-1	few	.	TGCAGCGTTGAAGATCTTGGGGGGATAGGGGCTTTCTTT	CSVEDLGGIGAFF
TRBJ2-3	TRBV11-3	.	TRBD1	TGTGCCAGCAGCCCGAGCGGGACAGGGGACACAGATACGCAGTATTTT	CASSPSGTGDTDTQYF
TRBJ1-5	TRBV6-6	.	.	TGTGCCAGCAGCCTGCCGGGGCAGCCCCAGCATTTT	CASSLPGQPQHF
TRBJ1-4	TRBV5-6	.	.	TGTGCCAGCACCGGGGGACCCAGGACTAATGAAAAACTGTTTTTT	CASTGGPRTNEKLFF
TRBJ1-5	TRBV13	.	.	TGTGCCAGCAGCTCCGGACACTCCAATCAGCCCCAGCATTTT	CASSSGHSNQPQHF
TRBJ2-7	TRBV27	.	TRBD1	TGTGCCAGCAGTTATAAGAGGCAGGGGGCCACCTACGAGCAGTACTTC	CASSYKRQGATYEQYF
TRBJ2-5	TRBV5-3	.	.	TGTGCCAGACGTCCCCGGGAGACCCAGTACTTC	CARRPRETQYF
TRBJ2-3	TRBV28	.	TRBD1	TGTGCCAGCAATCTGCAGGGGGCGGGAGATACGCAGTATTTT	CASNLQGAGDTQYF
TRBJ2-5	TRBV18	.	.	TGTGCCAGCTCCCTCCAGGGGAAAGAGACCCAGTACTTC	CASSLQGKETQYF
TRBJ2-7	TRBV27	.	TRBD2	TGTGCCAGCAGTCCGGAGACTAGCGGGACCTACGAGCAGTACTTC	CASSPETSGTYEQYF
TRBJ2-7	TRBV7-2	.	.	TGTGCCAGCACCCACACGATCCCCACCTACGAGCAGTACTTC	CASTHTIPTYEQYF
TRBJ1-4	TRBV18	.	.	TGTGCCAGCTCACCTATACCGGGGGATGAAAAACTGTTTTTT	CASSPIPGDEKLFF
TRBJ2-2	TRBV9	.	TRBD1	TGTGCCAGCAGCGTACAGGACAGGGTTCCCGGGGAGCTGTTTTTT	CASSVQDRVPGELFF
TRBJ1-2	TRBV6-5	.	.	TGTGCCAGCAGTTACTACTATAACTATGGCTACACCTTC	CASSYYYNYGYTF
TRBJ2-3	TRBV11-2	.	TRBD2	TGTGCCAGCAGCCCCCGACTAGCGGGCACAGATACGCAGTATTTT	CASSPRLAGTDTQYF
TRBJ2-7	TRBV28	once	.	TGTGCCAGCAGTTTACCTGCGGGATCCCCCCACGAGCAGTACTTC	CASSLPAGSPHEQYF
TRBJ1-3	TRBV6-1	.	.	TGTGCCAGCAGTGAAAACAGGGCTGGAAACACCATATATTTT	CASSENRAGNTIYF
TRBJ2-3	TRBV4-2	.	.	TGTGCCAGCAGCCAAGATCTAGATACGCAGTATTTT	CASSQDLDTQYF
TRBJ2-1	TRBV5-1	once	.	TGCGCCAGCACCCCCCTCGGAGGGTACCGGGATGAGCAGTTCTTC	CASTPLGGYRDEQFF
TRBJ1-1	TRBV15	.	.	TGTGCCACCAGCAGAGTAGGCCACGGAGGGAACACTGAAGCTTTCTTT	CATSRVGHGGNTEAFF
TRBJ2-1	TRBV7-2	.	TRBD1	TGTGCCAGCAGCCGATTCTCCACAGGGGATGAGCAGTTCTTC	CASSRFSTGDEQFF
TRBJ2-3	TRBV6-1	.	.	TGTGCCAGCAGTGATAACAGGGCTAGCACAGATACGCAGTATTTT	CASSDNRASTDTQYF
TRBJ2-1	TRBV18	.	.	TGTGCCAGCTCACCACGTAGCGGACAGGCTCACAATGAGCAGTTCTTC	CASSPRSGQAHNEQFF
TRBJ2-7	TRBV11-2	.	TRBD2	TGTGCCAGCAGCCCCAGTTGGGCTAGCGGCTACGAGCAGTACTTC	CASSPSWASGYEQYF
TRBJ2-7	TRBV11-3	.	TRBD2	TGTGCCAGCAGCCTCCGCCGACTAGCTGGCGAGCAGTACTTC	CASSLRRLAGEQYF
TRBJ2-7	TRBV13	.	TRBD2	TGTGCCAGCAGCTTATATGGGACTAGCGGGGGCGATAAGTACGAGCAGTACTTC	CASSLYGTSGGDKYEQYF
TRBJ2-3	TRBV25-1	.	TRBD1	TGTGCCAGCAGTGAATATCGCACAGGGGCGGCAGATACGCAGTATTTT	CASSEYRTGAADTQYF
TRBJ2-1	TRBV5-4	.	.	TGTGCCAGCAGCTGGCCGGACAGACCTGCCGGGGAGCAGTTCTTC	CASSWPDRPAGEQFF
TRBJ2-2	TRBV5-4	.	TRBD2	TGTGCCAGCAGCCGGGCGGCGGGAGCCCCGGGCGGGGAGCTGTTTTTT	CASSRAAGAPGGELFF
TRBJ1-6	TRBV7-9	once	.	TGTGCCAGCAGCTTTGCACCTAGGTCACCCCTCCACTTT	CASSFAPRSPLHF
TRBJ2-3	TRBV15	.	TRBD1	TGTGCCACTGGAACAGGGGGCGCTTATACGCAGTATTTT	CATGTGGAYTQYF
TRBJ2-3	TRBV5-1	.	TRBD2	TGCGCCAGCAGCTTGCGACCTAGCGGTGCCTATACGCAGTATTTT	CASSLRPSGAYTQYF